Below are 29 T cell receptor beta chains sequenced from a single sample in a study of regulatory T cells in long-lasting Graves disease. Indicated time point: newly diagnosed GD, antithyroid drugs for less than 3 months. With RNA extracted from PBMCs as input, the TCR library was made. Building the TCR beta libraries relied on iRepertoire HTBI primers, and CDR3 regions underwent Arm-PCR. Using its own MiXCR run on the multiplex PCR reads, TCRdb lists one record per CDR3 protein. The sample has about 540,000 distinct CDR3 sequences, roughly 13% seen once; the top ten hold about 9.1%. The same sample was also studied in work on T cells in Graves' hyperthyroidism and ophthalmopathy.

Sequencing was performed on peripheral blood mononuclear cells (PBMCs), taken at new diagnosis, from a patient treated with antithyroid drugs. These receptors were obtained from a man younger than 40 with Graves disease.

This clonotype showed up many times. The CDR3 coding sequence is TGTGCCAGCAGCTCCCGGGACAGGGGAGGGAATGAGCAGTTCTTC. This translates into CASSSRDRGGNEQFF. V and J are TRBV7-2 and TRBJ2-1, with 10 bases identical to TRBD1. This CDR3 has 15 residues. CDR1 is SGHTA and CDR2 is FQGNSA in the germline V gene. V trimming: 4 bases; J trimming: 7 bases; junction bases outside the gene matches: 7.

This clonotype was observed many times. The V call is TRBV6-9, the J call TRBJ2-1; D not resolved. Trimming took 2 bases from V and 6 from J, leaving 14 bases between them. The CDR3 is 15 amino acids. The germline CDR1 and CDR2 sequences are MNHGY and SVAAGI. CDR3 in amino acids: CASSYTNQRGNEQFF. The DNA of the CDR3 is TGTGCCAGCAGTTATACTAACCAAAGAGGCAATGAGCAGTTCTTC.

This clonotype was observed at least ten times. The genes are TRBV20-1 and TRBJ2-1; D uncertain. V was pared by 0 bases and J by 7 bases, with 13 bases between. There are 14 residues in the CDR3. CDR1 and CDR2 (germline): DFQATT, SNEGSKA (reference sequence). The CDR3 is CSARDQLGVNEQFF. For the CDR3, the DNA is TGCAGTGCTAGAGATCAACTCGGTGTGAATGAGCAGTTCTTC.

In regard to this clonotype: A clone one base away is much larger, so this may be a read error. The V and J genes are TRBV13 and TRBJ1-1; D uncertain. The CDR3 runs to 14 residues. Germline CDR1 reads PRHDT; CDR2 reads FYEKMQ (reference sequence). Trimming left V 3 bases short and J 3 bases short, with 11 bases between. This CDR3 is CASSFRRGYTEAFF. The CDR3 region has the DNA TGTGCCAGCAGCTTCCGGAGAGGGTACACTGAAGCTTTCTTT.

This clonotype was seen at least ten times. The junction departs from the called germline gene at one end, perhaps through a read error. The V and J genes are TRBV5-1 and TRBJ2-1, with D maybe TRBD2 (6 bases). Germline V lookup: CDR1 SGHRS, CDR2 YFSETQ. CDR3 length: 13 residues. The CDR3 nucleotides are TGCGCCAGCAGCGGGGGGTACCACAATGAACAGTTCTTC. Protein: CASSGGYHNEQFF. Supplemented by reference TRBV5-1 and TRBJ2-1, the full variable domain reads KAGVTQTPRYLIKTRGQQVTLSCSPISGHRSVSWYQQTPGQGLQFLFEYFSETQRNKGNFPGRFSGRQFSNSRSEMNVSTLELGDSALYLCASSGGYHNEQFFGPGTRLTVL.

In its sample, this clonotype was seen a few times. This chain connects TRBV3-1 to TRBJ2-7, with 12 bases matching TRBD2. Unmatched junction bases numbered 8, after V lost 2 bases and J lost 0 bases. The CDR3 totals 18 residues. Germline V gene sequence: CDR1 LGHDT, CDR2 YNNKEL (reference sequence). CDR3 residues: CASSQITSGRSFSYEQYF. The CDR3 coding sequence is TGTGCCAGCAGCCAAATTACTAGCGGGAGGTCTTTCTCCTACGAGCAGTACTTC.

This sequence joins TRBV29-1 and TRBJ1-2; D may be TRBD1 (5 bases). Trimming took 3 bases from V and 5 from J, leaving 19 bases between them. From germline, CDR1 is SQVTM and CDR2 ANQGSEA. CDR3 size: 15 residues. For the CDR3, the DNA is TGCAGCGTTGAGGGGGGGTACAGGACCAAGTATGGCTACACCTTC. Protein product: CSVEGGYRTKYGYTF.

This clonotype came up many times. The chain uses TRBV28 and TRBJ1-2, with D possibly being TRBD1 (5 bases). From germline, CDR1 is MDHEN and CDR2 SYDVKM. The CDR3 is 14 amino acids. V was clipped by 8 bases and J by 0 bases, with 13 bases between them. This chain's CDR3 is CASRAAGPNYGYTF. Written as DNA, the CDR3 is TGTGCCAGCCGAGCGGCGGGGCCTAACTATGGCTACACCTTC.

CDR3 loop: CASSLGLGTGNTGELFF. In DNA form, the CDR3 reads TGTGCCAGCAGCTTAGGCCTTGGGACAGGGAACACCGGGGAGCTGTTTTTT. The chain links TRBV13 to TRBJ2-2, with TRBD1 matching 8 bases. This CDR3 comprises 17 residues. Germline V CDR1 and CDR2: PRHDT, FYEKMQ (reference sequence). Germline trimming cut 0 bases from V and 1 base from J; bases unmatched to any gene: 4.

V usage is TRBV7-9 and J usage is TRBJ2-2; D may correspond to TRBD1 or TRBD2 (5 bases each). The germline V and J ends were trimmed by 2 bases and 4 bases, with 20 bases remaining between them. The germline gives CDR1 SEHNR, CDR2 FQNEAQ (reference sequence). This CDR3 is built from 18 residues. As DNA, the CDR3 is TGTGCCAGCAGCTTACGCAGGGTACGCAGGGAGTCCACCGGGGAGCTGTTTTTT. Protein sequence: CASSLRRVRRESTGELFF.

CDR3 sequence: CASRTHTGELFF. The CDR3 region has the DNA TGTGCCAGCAGAACACACACCGGGGAGCTGTTTTTT. J is TRBJ2-2 and V is TRBV7-9; unclear D gene. The CDR3 runs to 12 residues. Trimming took 6 bases from V and 3 from J, leaving 5 bases between them. Germline V gene data show CDR1 as SEHNR and CDR2 as FQNEAQ (reference sequence).

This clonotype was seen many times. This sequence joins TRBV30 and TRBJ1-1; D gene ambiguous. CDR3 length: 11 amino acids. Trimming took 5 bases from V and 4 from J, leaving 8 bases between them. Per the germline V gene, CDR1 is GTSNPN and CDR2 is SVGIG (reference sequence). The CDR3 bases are TGTGCCTGGGGTTCGGTCACTGAAGCTTTCTTT. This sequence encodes CAWGSVTEAFF.

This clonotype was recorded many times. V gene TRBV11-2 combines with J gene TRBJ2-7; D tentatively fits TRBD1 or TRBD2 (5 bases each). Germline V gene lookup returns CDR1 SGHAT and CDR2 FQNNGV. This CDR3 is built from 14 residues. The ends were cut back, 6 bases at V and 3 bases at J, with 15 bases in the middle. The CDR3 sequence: CASSPSGTVYEQYF. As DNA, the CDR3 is TGTGCCAGCAGTCCATCCGGGACGGTCTACGAGCAGTACTTC.

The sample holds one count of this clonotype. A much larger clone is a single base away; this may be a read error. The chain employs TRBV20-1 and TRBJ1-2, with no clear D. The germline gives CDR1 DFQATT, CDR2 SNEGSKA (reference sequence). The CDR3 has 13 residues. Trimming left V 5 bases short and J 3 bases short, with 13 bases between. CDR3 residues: CSAPSAGDYGYTF. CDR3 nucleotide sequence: TGCAGTGCTCCTTCGGCAGGAGACTATGGCTACACCTTC.

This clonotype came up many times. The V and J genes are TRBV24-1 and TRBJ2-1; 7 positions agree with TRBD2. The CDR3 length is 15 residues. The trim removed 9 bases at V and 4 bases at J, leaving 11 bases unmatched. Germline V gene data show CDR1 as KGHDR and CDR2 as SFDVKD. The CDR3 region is CATRPAAGLYNEQFF. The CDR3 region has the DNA TGTGCCACCCGTCCAGCGGCGGGACTATACAATGAGCAGTTCTTC.

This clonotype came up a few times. For the CDR3, the DNA is TGTGCCAGCAGTTACTCCTTAGCGGGAGGCGGGGGCGGGGAGCTGTTTTTT. It translates to CASSYSLAGGGGGELFF. This chain connects TRBV6-5 to TRBJ2-2, with 10 positions matching TRBD2. The CDR3 has 17 amino acids. J was trimmed by 7 bases and V by 0 bases; bases with no gene match: 8. Germline V gene sequence: CDR1 MNHEY, CDR2 SVGAGI.

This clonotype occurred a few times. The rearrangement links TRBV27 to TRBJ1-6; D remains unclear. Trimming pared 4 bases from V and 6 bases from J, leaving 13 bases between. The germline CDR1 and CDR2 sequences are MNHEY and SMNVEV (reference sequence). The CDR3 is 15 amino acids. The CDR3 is CASSSISPSNSPLHF. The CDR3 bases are TGTGCCAGCAGTTCAATATCTCCCTCTAATTCACCCCTCCACTTT.

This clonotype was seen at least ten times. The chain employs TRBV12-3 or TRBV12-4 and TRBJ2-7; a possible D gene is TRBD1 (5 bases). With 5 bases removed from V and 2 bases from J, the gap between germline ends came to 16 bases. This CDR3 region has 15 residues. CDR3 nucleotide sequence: TGTGCCAGCAGTCGCCAGGGTAATATGGCCTACGAGCAGTACTTC. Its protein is CASSRQGNMAYEQYF.

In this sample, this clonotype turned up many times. The CDR3 bases are TGTGCCTTATTGGACATCTTTGTGTCCTACGAGCAGTACTTC. This sequence encodes CALLDIFVSYEQYF. The chain uses TRBV30 and TRBJ2-7, with D possibly TRBD1 on 5 matching bases. Trimming stripped 7 bases from V and 1 base from J, with 17 bases between. This CDR3 is 14 amino acids long. In germline, CDR1 is GTSNPN, CDR2 SVGIG (reference sequence).

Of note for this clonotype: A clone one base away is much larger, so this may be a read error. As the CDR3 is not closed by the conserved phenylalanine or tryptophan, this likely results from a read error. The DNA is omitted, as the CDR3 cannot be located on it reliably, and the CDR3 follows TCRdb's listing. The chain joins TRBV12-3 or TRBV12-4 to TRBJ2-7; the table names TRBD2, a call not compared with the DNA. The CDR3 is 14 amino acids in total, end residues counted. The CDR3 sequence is CAKGTSGYICEQYL.

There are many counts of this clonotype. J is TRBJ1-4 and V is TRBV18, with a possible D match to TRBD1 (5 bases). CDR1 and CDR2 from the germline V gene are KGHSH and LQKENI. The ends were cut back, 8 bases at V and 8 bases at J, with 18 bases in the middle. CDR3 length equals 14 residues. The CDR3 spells CASAPPGSMEKLFF. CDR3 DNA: TGTGCCAGCGCTCCTCCAGGGTCAATGGAAAAACTGTTTTTT.

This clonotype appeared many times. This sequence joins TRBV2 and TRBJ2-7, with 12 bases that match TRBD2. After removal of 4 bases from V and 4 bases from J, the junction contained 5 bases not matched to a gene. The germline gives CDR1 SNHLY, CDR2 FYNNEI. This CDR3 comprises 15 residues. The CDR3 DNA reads TGTGCCAGCAGTGGACTAGCGGGAGACCGATACGAGCAGTACTTC. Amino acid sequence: CASSGLAGDRYEQYF.

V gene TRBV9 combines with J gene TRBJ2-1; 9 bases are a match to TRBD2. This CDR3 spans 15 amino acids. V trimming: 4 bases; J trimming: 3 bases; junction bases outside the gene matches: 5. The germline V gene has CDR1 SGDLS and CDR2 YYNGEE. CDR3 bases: TGTGCCAGCAGCCCCCCACTAGCGGGCTACAATGAGCAGTTCTTC. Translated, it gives CASSPPLAGYNEQFF.

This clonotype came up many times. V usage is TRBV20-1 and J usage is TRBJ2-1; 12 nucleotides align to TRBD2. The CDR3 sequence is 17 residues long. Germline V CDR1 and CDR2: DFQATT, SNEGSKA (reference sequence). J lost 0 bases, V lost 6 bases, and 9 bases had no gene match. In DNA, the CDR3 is TGCAGTGCCCGACTAGCGGGAGTCCCCAGCTCCTACAATGAGCAGTTCTTC. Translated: CSARLAGVPSSYNEQFF.

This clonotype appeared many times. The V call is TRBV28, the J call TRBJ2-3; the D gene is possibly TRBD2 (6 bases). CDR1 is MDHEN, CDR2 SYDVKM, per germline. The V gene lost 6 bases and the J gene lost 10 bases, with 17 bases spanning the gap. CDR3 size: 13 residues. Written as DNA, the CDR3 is TGTGCCAGCAGGCCGGTCGGGGGTTTAGCGCAGTATTTT. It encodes CASRPVGGLAQYF.

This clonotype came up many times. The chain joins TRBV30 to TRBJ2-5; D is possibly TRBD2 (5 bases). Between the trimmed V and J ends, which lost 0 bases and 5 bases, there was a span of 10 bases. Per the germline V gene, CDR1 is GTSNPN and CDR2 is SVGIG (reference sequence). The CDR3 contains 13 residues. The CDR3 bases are TGTGCCTGGAGTGTACTGAGGGCGGAGACCCAGTACTTC. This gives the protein CAWSVLRAETQYF.

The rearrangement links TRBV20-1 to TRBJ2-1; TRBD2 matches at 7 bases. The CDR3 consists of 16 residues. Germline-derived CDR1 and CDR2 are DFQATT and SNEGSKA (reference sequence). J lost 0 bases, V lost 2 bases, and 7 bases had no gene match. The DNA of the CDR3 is TGCAGTGCTAGAAAGGGGAGCGGGATCTCCTACAATGAGCAGTTCTTC. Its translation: CSARKGSGISYNEQFF.

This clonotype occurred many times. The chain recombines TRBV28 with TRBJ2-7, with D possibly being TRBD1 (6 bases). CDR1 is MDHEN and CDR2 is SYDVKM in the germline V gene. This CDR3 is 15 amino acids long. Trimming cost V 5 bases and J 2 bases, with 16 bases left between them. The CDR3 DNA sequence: TGTGCCAGCAGTCCCCGAGGGAGACAGGCCTACGAGCAGTACTTC. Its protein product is CASSPRGRQAYEQYF.

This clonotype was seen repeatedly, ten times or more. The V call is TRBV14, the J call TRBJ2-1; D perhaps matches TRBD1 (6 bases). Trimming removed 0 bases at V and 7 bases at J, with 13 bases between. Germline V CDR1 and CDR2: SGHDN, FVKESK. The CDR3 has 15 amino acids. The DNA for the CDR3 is TGTGCCAGCAGCCAAGAGGCAGGGGAGTGGAATGAGCAGTTCTTC. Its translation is CASSQEAGEWNEQFF.